One sample yielded the 2 T cell receptor beta chains listed below, sequenced in a study of control samples from healthy donors and cancer patients. Sequencing was performed with immunoSEQ multiplex PCR; in TCRdb, only in-frame clones are kept and a portion is missing. The sample includes around 130,000 clones, around 90% of them seen just once. Sequenced sample: blood. Source of these receptors: a man aged 18 to 30 in good health.

This rearrangement joins TRBV20-1 to TRBJ2-5, with D tentatively TRBD2 (5 bases). Trimming pared 3 bases from V and 1 base from J, leaving 12 bases between. There are 14 residues in the CDR3. From germline, CDR1 is DFQATT and CDR2 SNEGSKA (reference sequence). The CDR3 region is CSASAPDFQETQYF. DNA for the CDR3: TGCAGTGCTAGTGCCCCGGACTTCCAAGAGACCCAGTACTTC.

The chain links TRBV11-3 to TRBJ2-1; TRBD2 matches at 11 bases. Trimming cost V 4 bases and J 5 bases; bases outside gene matches: 16. CDR1 is SGHNT, CDR2 YENEEA, per germline. The CDR3 extends over 19 amino acids. CDR3 DNA: TGTGCCAGCAGCTACGCACGACCGGGACTAGCGGCCCAAAACAATGAGCAGTTCTTC. Translating it yields CASSYARPGLAAQNNEQFF. The complete variable domain, with remaining parts taken from reference TRBV11-3 and TRBJ2-1, reads EAGVVQSPRYKIIEKKQPVAFWCNPISGHNTLYWYLQNLGQGPELLIRYENEEAVDDSQLPKDRFSAERLKGVDSTLKIQPAELGDSAVYLCASSYARPGLAAQNNEQFFGPGTRLTVL.